These 5 T cell receptor beta chains were sequenced from one sample in a study of CD8+CD57+ T cells in acquired aplastic anemia. According to the study, genomic DNA was the template for TCR beta VDJ and CDR3 profiling. Each CDR3 protein is one row after TCRdb ran MiXCR on the reads. The sample lists more than 250,000 distinct CDR3 sequences; 82% were seen once. Patients who underwent sequencing had shown CD8+CD57+ cell expansion by flow cytometry. Sequencing used sorted CD4+, CD8+, or CD8+CD57+ T cells (not recorded which) from PBMCs. These receptor sequences come from a human donor with aplastic anemia.

Turning to this clonotype: The CDR3 ends on some other residue instead of the conserved phenylalanine or tryptophan, so this is likely a read error. No DNA is shown, since the ends of the CDR3 on it are uncertain; the CDR3 is the one TCRdb lists. The V call is TRBV7-6, the J call TRBJ2-2; the table's D call TRBD1 went unverified against the DNA. Germline V gene data show CDR1 as SGHVS and CDR2 as FNYEAQ. The CDR3 is made up of 12 amino acids, end residues included. The CDR3 sequence is CASSSVRGDPPL.

Notes on this clonotype: A junction end diverges from the germline sequence, so it may reflect a read error. The rearrangement links TRBV19 to TRBJ2-7, with D perhaps matching TRBD2 (5 bases). The CDR3 consists of 14 residues. The germline CDR1 and CDR2 sequences are LNHDA and SQIVND (reference sequence). The CDR3 DNA follows: TGTGCCAGTAGTATAACCAGCGGAGCCTACAATGAGCACTTC. Amino acids: CASSITSGAYNEHF.

This clonotype turned up a few times. The J gene is TRBJ1-2, the V gene TRBV7-8; no clear D. Germline CDR1 reads SGHVS; CDR2 reads FQNEAQ. This CDR3 is built from 16 residues. V was clipped by 3 bases and J by 5 bases, with 19 bases between them. CDR3 sequence (DNA): TGTGCCAGCAGCTTGGAGGGAGGTGCGCTCGTATATGGCTACACCTTC. This gives the protein CASSLEGGALVYGYTF.

For this clonotype: Compared with germline, one end of the junction differs, possibly owing to a read error. The V gene is TRBV7-9, the J gene TRBJ2-5; D not certain. CDR1 is SEHNR, CDR2 FQNEAQ, per germline (reference sequence). The CDR3 is 14 residues long. This CDR3 is CATSLASKQESQYF. As DNA, the CDR3 is TGTGCCACCAGCTTAGCTAGTAAGCAAGAGAGCCAGTACTTC.

This clonotype has only one observation. The germline gene is not matched at one end of the junction; a read error may be the cause. This chain joins TRBV9 and TRBJ2-1, with D perhaps TRBD1 or TRBD2 (7 bases each). The CDR3 sequence is 14 residues long. CDR1 SGDLS and CDR2 YYNGEE come from the germline V gene. CDR3 amino acids: CASSSGGDNRNQLF. The CDR3 nucleotides read TGTGCCAGCAGCTCAGGGGGGGACAACCGCAATCAGCTCTTC.